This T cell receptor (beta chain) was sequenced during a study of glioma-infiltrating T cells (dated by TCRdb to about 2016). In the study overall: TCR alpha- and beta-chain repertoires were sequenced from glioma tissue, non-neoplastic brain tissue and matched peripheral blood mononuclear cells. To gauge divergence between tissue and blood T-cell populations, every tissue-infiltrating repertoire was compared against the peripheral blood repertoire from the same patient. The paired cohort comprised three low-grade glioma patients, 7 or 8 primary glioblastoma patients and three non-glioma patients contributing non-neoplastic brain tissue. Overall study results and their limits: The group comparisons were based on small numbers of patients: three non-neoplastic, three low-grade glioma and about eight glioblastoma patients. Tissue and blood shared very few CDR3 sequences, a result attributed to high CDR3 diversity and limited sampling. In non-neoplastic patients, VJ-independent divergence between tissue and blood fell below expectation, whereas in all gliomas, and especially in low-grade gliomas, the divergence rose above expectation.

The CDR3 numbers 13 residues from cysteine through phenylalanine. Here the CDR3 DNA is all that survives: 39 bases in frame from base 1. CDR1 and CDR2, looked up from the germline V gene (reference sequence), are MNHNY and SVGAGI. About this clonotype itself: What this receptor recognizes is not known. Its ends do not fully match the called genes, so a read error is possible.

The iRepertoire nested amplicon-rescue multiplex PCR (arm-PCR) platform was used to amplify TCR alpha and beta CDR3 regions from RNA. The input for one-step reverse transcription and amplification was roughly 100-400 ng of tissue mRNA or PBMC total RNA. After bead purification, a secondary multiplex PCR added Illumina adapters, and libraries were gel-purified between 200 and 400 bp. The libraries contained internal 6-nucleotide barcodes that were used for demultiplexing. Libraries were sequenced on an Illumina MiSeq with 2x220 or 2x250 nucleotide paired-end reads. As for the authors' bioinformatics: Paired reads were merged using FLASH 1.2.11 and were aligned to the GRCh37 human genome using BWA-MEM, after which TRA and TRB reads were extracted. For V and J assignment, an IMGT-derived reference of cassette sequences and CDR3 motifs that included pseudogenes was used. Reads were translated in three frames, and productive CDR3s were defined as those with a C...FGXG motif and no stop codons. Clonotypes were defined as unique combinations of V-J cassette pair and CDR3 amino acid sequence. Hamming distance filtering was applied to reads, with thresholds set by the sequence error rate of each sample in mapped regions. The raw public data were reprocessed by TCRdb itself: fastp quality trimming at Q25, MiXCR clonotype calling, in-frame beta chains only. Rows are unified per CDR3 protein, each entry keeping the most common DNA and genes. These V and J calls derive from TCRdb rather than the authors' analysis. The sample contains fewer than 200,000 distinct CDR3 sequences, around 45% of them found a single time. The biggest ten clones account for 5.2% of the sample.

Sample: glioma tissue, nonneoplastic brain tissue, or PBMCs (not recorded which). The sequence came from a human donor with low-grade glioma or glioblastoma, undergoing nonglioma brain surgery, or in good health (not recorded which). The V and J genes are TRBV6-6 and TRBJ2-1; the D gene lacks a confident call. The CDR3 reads CARSVYRTNEQFF. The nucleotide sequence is TGCGCCCGCAGTGTTTACCGTACCAATGAGCAGTTCTTC.